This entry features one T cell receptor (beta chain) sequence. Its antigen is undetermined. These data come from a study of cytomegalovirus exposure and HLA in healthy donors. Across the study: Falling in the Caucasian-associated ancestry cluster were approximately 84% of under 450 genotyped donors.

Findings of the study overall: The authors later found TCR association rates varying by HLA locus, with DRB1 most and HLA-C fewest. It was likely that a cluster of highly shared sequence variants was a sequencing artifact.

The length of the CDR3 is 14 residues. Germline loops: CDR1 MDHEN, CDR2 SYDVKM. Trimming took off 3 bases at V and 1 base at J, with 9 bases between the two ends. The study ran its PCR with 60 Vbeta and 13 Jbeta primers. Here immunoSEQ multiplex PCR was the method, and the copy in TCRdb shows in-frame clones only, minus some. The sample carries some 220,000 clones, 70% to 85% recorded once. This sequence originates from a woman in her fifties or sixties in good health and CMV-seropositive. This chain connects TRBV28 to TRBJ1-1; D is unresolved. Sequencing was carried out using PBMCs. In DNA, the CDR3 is TGTGCCAGCAGTTTGGCCCCCAGGAACACTGAAGCTTTCTTT. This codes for CASSLAPRNTEAFF.